Listed below are T cell receptor beta chains from one sample, sequenced in a study of molecular identifiers for immune sequencing clone quantification. MiXCR, run by TCRdb on the PCR reads, gives a single entry per CDR3 protein. The data show a few hundred thousand distinct CDR3 sequences, 20% to 25% seen once. The material sequenced was naive CD8+ T cells from blood, with Jurkat cell RNA spiked in. The source is a human donor in good health. Some libraries in this study had Jurkat cell RNA spiked in. CDR3s include the opening cysteine and the closing phenylalanine or tryptophan. A D gene is named only where the DNA matches it firmly. Some rows mark clone size as missing; the rest say once, few, many or name a class of expanded clone.

clone_size	v_call	j_call	d_call	cdr3_nt	cdr3_aa
once	TRBV7-9	TRBJ2-1	TRBD1	TGTGCCAGCAGCCCTGGACAGGAGCACTTCTTC	CASSPGQEHFF
many	TRBV5-4	TRBJ2-7	TRBD2	TGTGCCAGCAGCTTGGAAGTCCTAGCGGGAGGCCTAACCTACGAGCAGTACTTC	CASSLEVLAGGLTYEQYF
many	TRBV7-6	TRBJ2-3	TRBD2	TGTGCCAGCAGCTTACTCGGAGCGGGGGGGACAGATACGCAGTATTTT	CASSLLGAGGTDTQYF
NA	TRBV19	TRBJ1-1	TRBD1	TGTGCCAGTAGTATCCCCTTCCAGGGGGCTTTCACTGAAGCTTTCTTT	CASSIPFQGAFTEAFF
NA	TRBV20-1	TRBJ2-7	NA	TGCAGTGCTAGAGATGGGCTAGGGTTCCTCTACGAGCAGTACTTC	CSARDGLGFLYEQYF
NA	TRBV7-9	TRBJ2-5	TRBD2	TGTGCCAGCAGCTTATCTGTAGCGGGGGATGAAGAGACCCAGTACTTC	CASSLSVAGDEETQYF
few	TRBV9	TRBJ2-3	NA	TGTGCCACAACCCCGGCGGGACGATCCACAGATACGCAGTATTTT	CATTPAGRSTDTQYF
many	TRBV24-1	TRBJ1-5	TRBD1	TGTGCCACCAGTCCAGGGGGGAGCAATCAGCCCCAGCATTTT	CATSPGGSNQPQHF
NA	TRBV11-2	TRBJ1-1	TRBD1	TGTGCCAGCAGCTTCAACAGGGGGCGGGACGGGTTGAGAGAAGCTTTCTTT	CASSFNRGRDGLREAFF
once	TRBV4-3	TRBJ2-3	TRBD2	TGCGCCAGCAGCCAAGAAACGGGGGGAAGAGATACGCAGTATTTT	CASSQETGGRDTQYF
few	TRBV30	TRBJ2-4	NA	TGTGCCTCGGACTCAGGGGCTGGAGAAAACATTCAGTACTTC	CASDSGAGENIQYF
NA	TRBV6-2/TRBV6-3	TRBJ2-2	NA	TGTGCCAGCAGTTACTACCCGGGCTCCGGGGAGCTGTTTTTT	CASSYYPGSGELFF
many	TRBV10-3	TRBJ2-5	TRBD2	TGTGCCACCAAACCCGGGACGGGAGGAGAAGAGACCCAGTACTTC	CATKPGTGGEETQYF
NA	TRBV6-5	TRBJ1-4	NA	TGTGCCAGCAGTTATTCCTCAGGGTGGGGTAATGAAAAACTGTTTTTT	CASSYSSGWGNEKLFF
NA	TRBV18	TRBJ1-1	NA	TGTGCCAGCTCTCCAACCAGCGGGGGAGATAACACTGAAGCTTTCTTT	CASSPTSGGDNTEAFF
NA	TRBV11-3	TRBJ2-7	TRBD1	TGTGCCAGCAGCTACGGACCGGGACAGGGATACGAGCAGTACTTC	CASSYGPGQGYEQYF
few	TRBV7-6	TRBJ2-1	NA	TGTGCCAGCAGCCCGGCAGCGGTCACCTACAATGAGCAGTTCTTC	CASSPAAVTYNEQFF
NA	TRBV9	TRBJ2-6	TRBD1	TGTGCCAGCAACGCAAACACCGGGACAGGGGCTCTATCTGGGGCCAACGTCCTGACTTTC	CASNANTGTGALSGANVLTF
NA	TRBV6-5	TRBJ1-2	TRBD1	TGTGCCAGCAATAGCCTAGGGACAGCTTTTTACTATGCCTACACCTTC	CASNSLGTAFYYAYTF
NA	TRBV19	TRBJ2-2	NA	TGTGCCAGTAGTATAGCGGCCGGGGAGCTGTTTTTT	CASSIAAGELFF
few	TRBV5-1	TRBJ2-3	TRBD2	TGCGCCAGCAGCCTCCGACTAGCGGGAGCAACAGATACGCAGTATTTT	CASSLRLAGATDTQYF
few	TRBV18	TRBJ1-1	NA	TGTGCCAGCTCACCCAAATTTGGACAGTTGAACACTGAAGCTTTCTTT	CASSPKFGQLNTEAFF